These 10 T cell receptor beta chains came from one sample sequenced in a study of metastatic and nonmetastatic thyroid tumors. No treatment of any kind had been given to any patient before thyroid surgery. MiXCR re-clonotyped the PCR reads for TCRdb. The table lists around 61,000 clones, 25% to 35% of them singletons. Sequencing input: blood. These TCRs come from a female donor with papillary thyroid cancer or a benign thyroid nodule (not recorded which). Some clones in this sample may be carry-over from other donors' samples.

This clone was observed at least ten times. A much larger clone sits a single nucleotide away, making a read error possible. The same CDR3 is also encoded by other DNA sequences in this sample. The chain uses TRBV6-2 or TRBV6-3 and TRBJ2-3; a weak D match, TRBD2 (5 bases). This CDR3 is built from 14 residues. The V gene lost 8 bases and the J gene lost 2 bases, with 14 bases spanning the gap. CDR1 and CDR2 (germline): MNHEY, SVGEGT. The CDR3 DNA reads TGTGCCAGCTCTAAAGGAGGACCCACAGATACGCAGTATTTT. This sequence encodes CASSKGGPTDTQYF.

This clone has a single count. The chain combines TRBV6-2 or TRBV6-3 with TRBJ2-1; 12 positions match TRBD2. This CDR3 comprises 19 residues. J lost 10 bases, V lost 5 bases, and 21 bases had no gene match. Looked up from germline, CDR1 is MNHEY and CDR2 is SVGEGT. CDR3 sequence (DNA): TGTGCCAGCAGTCCCCGGATCGGGACTAGCGGGTGGATGAGGGGGGAGCAGTTCTTC. Its translation: CASSPRIGTSGWMRGEQFF.

The chain is built from TRBV27 and TRBJ2-7; possible D gene TRBD1, 6 bases. V was clipped by 4 bases and J by 1 base, with 14 bases between them. CDR1 is MNHEY, CDR2 SMNVEV, per germline (reference sequence). There are 15 residues in the CDR3. Here the CDR3 DNA reads TGTGCCAGCAGTTCGGCCTCGACAGGTTCCTACGAGCAGTACTTC. Translation: CASSSASTGSYEQYF.

The chain uses TRBV6-1 and TRBJ2-7, with D possibly called TRBD1 or TRBD2 (5 bases each). The CDR3 covers 13 residues. Germline values: CDR1 MNHNS, CDR2 SASEGT. V dropped 1 base and J dropped 3 bases, with 7 bases sitting between them. The CDR3 nucleotides read TGTGCCAGCAGTGAAGGGGACGACTACGAGCAGTACTTC. Translation gives CASSEGDDYEQYF.

V is TRBV6-5 and J is TRBJ2-5; D unresolved. Trimming cost V 5 bases and J 5 bases, with 9 bases left between them. CDR1 and CDR2 from the germline V gene are MNHEY and SVGAGI. This CDR3 comprises 12 residues. The CDR3 loop reads CASSRRRETQYF. The CDR3, as DNA: TGTGCCAGCAGTAGGCGAAGGGAGACCCAGTACTTC.

DNA for the CDR3: TGTGCCAGCAGCTTAGCGGCTAATTCACCCCTCCACTTT. Translation: CASSLAANSPLHF. This rearrangement joins TRBV7-8 to TRBJ1-6; D is unclear. From germline, CDR1 is SGHVS and CDR2 FQNEAQ. This CDR3 contains 13 residues. Trimming stripped 0 bases from V and 6 bases from J, with 3 bases between.

The chain couples TRBV19 to TRBJ2-6; no reliable D call. Per germline, CDR1 LNHDA and CDR2 SQIVND (reference sequence). The CDR3 sequence is 16 residues long. V lost 1 base and J 0 bases, leaving 7 bases between the germline ends. CDR3 DNA sequence: TGTGCCAGTAGTATAGTATCCCGCTCTGGGGCCAACGTCCTGACTTTC. Translating gives CASSIVSRSGANVLTF.

This clone was observed a few times. The J gene is TRBJ1-2, the V gene TRBV7-8, with a possible D match to TRBD1 (5 bases). The CDR3 totals 15 residues. Germline loops: CDR1 SGHVS, CDR2 FQNEAQ. V was cut by 2 bases and J by 2 bases, with 12 bases left in between. In nucleotides, the CDR3 is TGTGCCAGCAGCTTAAACGCCGGGGGGAACTATGGCTACACCTTC. This codes for CASSLNAGGNYGYTF. Combining the CDR3 with reference TRBV7-8 and TRBJ1-2 gives the whole variable domain GAGVSQSPRYKVAKRGQDVALRCDPISGHVSLFWYQQALGQGPEFLTYFQNEAQLDKSGLPSDRFFAERPEGSVSTLKIQRTQQEDSAVYLCASSLNAGGNYGYTFGSGTRLTVV.

This clone rates as medium-sized. The V and J genes are TRBV6-5 and TRBJ1-2; 8 bases are a match to TRBD1. V dropped 2 bases and J dropped 6; count of bases not matched to a gene: 8. This CDR3 contains 15 residues. Germline values: CDR1 MNHEY, CDR2 SVGAGI. Written as DNA, the CDR3 is TGTGCCAGCAGTTACCGCGACAGGGGACGCAATGGCTACACCTTC. Its translation is CASSYRDRGRNGYTF.

Regarding this clone: The final CDR3 position lacks the conserved phenylalanine or tryptophan, pointing to a likely read error. The DNA is omitted, as the CDR3 cannot be located on it reliably, and the CDR3 follows TCRdb's listing. The J gene is TRBJ1-4, the V gene TRBV6-2 or TRBV6-3; TRBD1, the table's D call, was not compared with the DNA. With termini counted, the CDR3 has 16 amino acids. Germline assignment: CDR1 MNHEY and CDR2 SVGEGT. This CDR3 reads CASSSPSGGSWEKRFV.